This section outlines one T cell receptor beta chain sequence together with its context. Its matching antigen is unknown. The method was immunoSEQ multiplex PCR; TCRdb's version includes in-frame clones alone and lacks a portion of them. The sample has around 70,000 clones; 91% are singletons. The approximately 130-subject validation cohort, separate from the 666-subject first cohort, included the donors. This entry belongs to a study of cytomegalovirus exposure and HLA in healthy donors. Findings and caveats of the study: Most TCR sequences were rare, but some public TCRs occurred in many donors. Using the classifier, cytomegalovirus status was reportedly diagnosed with high specificity and sensitivity.

The specimen sequenced was PBMCs. The receptor was derived from a man between 18 and 29 years old in good health and CMV-seronegative.

CDR3 DNA: TGTGCCAGCAGCCAAAGGTCCGGGTTAGAACCAGGGAATCAGCCCCAGCATTTT. Amino acids: CASSQRSGLEPGNQPQHF. The rearrangement links TRBV7-8 to TRBJ1-5; the D gene is possibly TRBD1 (5 bases). Germline V CDR1 and CDR2: SGHVS, FQNEAQ. V was shortened by 5 bases and J by 4 bases, with 24 bases between the two germline ends. CDR3 size: 18 residues. Using reference TRBV7-8 and TRBJ1-5 for the parts outside the CDR3, the full variable domain is GAGVSQSPRYKVAKRGQDVALRCDPISGHVSLFWYQQALGQGPEFLTYFQNEAQLDKSGLPSDRFFAERPEGSVSTLKIQRTQQEDSAVYLCASSQRSGLEPGNQPQHFGDGTRLSIL.